These T cell receptor beta chains were read from a single sample in a study of blood T cell repertoires in COVID-19. Sequencing was performed with immunoSEQ multiplex PCR; in TCRdb, only in-frame clones are kept and a portion is missing. The sample lists nearly 250,000 clones, more than 75% occurring once. Sequencing was performed on PBMCs or T cells enriched from blood (not recorded which). These receptors were obtained from a woman in her 50s who had recovered from COVID-19. Both conserved end residues are part of each CDR3. D genes are given only for firm matches. Part of the rows lack a size; the others show once, few, many or a class for expanded clones.

j_call: TRBJ2-3; v_call: TRBV7-9; d_call: NA; clone_size: NA; cdr3_length: 15; cdr3_aa: CASSLTDRSADTQYF; cdr3_nt: TGTGCCAGCAGCTTAACGGACAGAAGTGCAGATACGCAGTATTTT
j_call: TRBJ2-2; v_call: TRBV7-6; d_call: TRBD1; clone_size: NA; cdr3_length: 15; cdr3_aa: CASSRTGTETGELFF; cdr3_nt: TGTGCCAGCAGCAGGACCGGGACAGAAACCGGGGAGCTGTTTTTT
j_call: TRBJ1-6; v_call: TRBV28; d_call: TRBD1; clone_size: NA; cdr3_length: 15; cdr3_aa: CASRRQGTWNSPLHF; cdr3_nt: TGTGCCAGCAGGCGACAGGGGACGTGGAATTCACCCCTCCACTTT
j_call: TRBJ1-1; v_call: TRBV4-2; d_call: NA; clone_size: NA; cdr3_length: 16; cdr3_aa: CASSQVRAGRGTEAFF; cdr3_nt: TGTGCCAGCAGCCAAGTTAGGGCAGGCCGGGGCACTGAAGCTTTCTTT
j_call: TRBJ1-5; v_call: TRBV7-2; d_call: NA; clone_size: NA; cdr3_length: 14; cdr3_aa: CASSLVGLNQPQHF; cdr3_nt: TGTGCCAGCAGCTTAGTCGGTCTAAATCAGCCCCAGCATTTT
j_call: TRBJ2-1; v_call: TRBV6-4; d_call: NA; clone_size: few; cdr3_length: 16; cdr3_aa: CASSDSITSNHNEQFF; cdr3_nt: TGTGCCAGCAGTGACTCGATTACTAGCAACCACAATGAGCAGTTCTTC
j_call: TRBJ2-5; v_call: TRBV3-1/TRBV3-2; d_call: NA; clone_size: NA; cdr3_length: 16; cdr3_aa: CASSQDLSQGQETQYF; cdr3_nt: TGTGCCAGCAGCCAAGATCTATCCCAGGGCCAAGAGACCCAGTACTTC
j_call: TRBJ1-2; v_call: TRBV6-5; d_call: NA; clone_size: few; cdr3_length: 14; cdr3_aa: CASSLSGRDYGYTF; cdr3_nt: TGTGCCAGCAGTCTCTCCGGGAGGGACTATGGCTACACCTTC
j_call: TRBJ1-2; v_call: TRBV5-6; d_call: NA; clone_size: NA; cdr3_length: 15; cdr3_aa: CASSLQFVQGYGYTF; cdr3_nt: TGTGCCAGCAGCTTGCAATTTGTACAGGGCTATGGCTACACCTTC
j_call: TRBJ1-1; v_call: TRBV11-3; d_call: TRBD1; clone_size: NA; cdr3_length: 15; cdr3_aa: CASSPGGRWGTEAFF; cdr3_nt: TGTGCCAGCAGCCCAGGGGGCAGATGGGGCACTGAAGCTTTCTTT
j_call: TRBJ1-5; v_call: TRBV28; d_call: NA; clone_size: NA; cdr3_length: 15; cdr3_aa: CASIPLTRLNQPQHF; cdr3_nt: TGTGCCAGCATCCCTTTAACCAGGCTCAATCAGCCCCAGCATTTT
j_call: TRBJ1-1; v_call: TRBV2; d_call: NA; clone_size: NA; cdr3_length: 14; cdr3_aa: CASSDKRGGTEAFF; cdr3_nt: TGTGCCAGCAGTGATAAGAGAGGGGGCACTGAAGCTTTCTTT
j_call: TRBJ2-7; v_call: TRBV7-9; d_call: TRBD1; clone_size: few; cdr3_length: 15; cdr3_aa: CASSTRRDRDREQYF; cdr3_nt: TGTGCCAGCAGCACCCGTCGGGACAGGGATCGCGAGCAGTACTTC
j_call: TRBJ2-1; v_call: TRBV9; d_call: TRBD2; clone_size: few; cdr3_length: 15; cdr3_aa: CASSAGTSGYNEQFF; cdr3_nt: TGTGCCAGCAGCGCTGGGACTAGCGGGTACAATGAGCAGTTCTTC
j_call: TRBJ2-1; v_call: TRBV3-1/TRBV3-2; d_call: TRBD2; clone_size: NA; cdr3_length: 14; cdr3_aa: CASSLTTSDNEQFF; cdr3_nt: TGTGCCAGCAGCCTAACGACTAGCGACAATGAGCAGTTCTTC
j_call: TRBJ2-2; v_call: TRBV6-5; d_call: TRBD2; clone_size: NA; cdr3_length: 16; cdr3_aa: CASSYSKSGGPGELFF; cdr3_nt: TGTGCCAGCAGTTACTCTAAGTCGGGGGGACCCGGGGAGCTGTTTTTT
j_call: TRBJ2-1; v_call: TRBV9; d_call: TRBD2; clone_size: NA; cdr3_length: 19; cdr3_aa: CASSVGQRGPSLSYNEQFF; cdr3_nt: TGTGCCAGCAGCGTAGGCCAGCGGGGGCCCTCCCTCTCCTACAATGAGCAGTTCTTC
j_call: TRBJ2-1; v_call: TRBV9; d_call: TRBD2; clone_size: once; cdr3_length: 14; cdr3_aa: CASGTSGSYNEQFF; cdr3_nt: TGTGCCAGCGGGACTAGCGGATCCTACAATGAGCAGTTCTTC
j_call: TRBJ2-4; v_call: TRBV11-2; d_call: NA; clone_size: NA; cdr3_length: 16; cdr3_aa: CASSLTSGTPRIIQYF; cdr3_nt: TGTGCCAGCAGCTTAACCTCCGGGACACCCCGAATCATTCAGTACTTC
j_call: TRBJ1-1; v_call: TRBV29-1; d_call: TRBD1; clone_size: NA; cdr3_length: 12; cdr3_aa: CSVWDRGTEAFF; cdr3_nt: TGCAGCGTTTGGGACAGGGGGACTGAAGCTTTCTTT
j_call: TRBJ2-7; v_call: TRBV19; d_call: TRBD1; clone_size: NA; cdr3_length: 15; cdr3_aa: CASSAGGTGSYEQYF; cdr3_nt: TGTGCCAGTAGTGCAGGGGGGACAGGTTCCTACGAGCAGTACTTC
j_call: TRBJ2-7; v_call: TRBV7-2; d_call: NA; clone_size: few; cdr3_length: 10; cdr3_aa: CASSLREQYF; cdr3_nt: TGTGCCAGCAGCTTACGCGAGCAGTACTTC
j_call: TRBJ1-1; v_call: TRBV11-3; d_call: NA; clone_size: NA; cdr3_length: 13; cdr3_aa: CTSSLYRGTEAFF; cdr3_nt: TGTACCAGCAGCTTGTATCGGGGGACTGAAGCTTTCTTT
j_call: TRBJ1-4; v_call: TRBV7-2; d_call: TRBD1; clone_size: NA; cdr3_length: 16; cdr3_aa: CASSLGTGGFGEKLFF; cdr3_nt: TGTGCCAGCAGCTTAGGGACAGGGGGCTTTGGTGAAAAACTGTTTTTT
j_call: TRBJ1-5; v_call: TRBV28; d_call: TRBD1; clone_size: NA; cdr3_length: 13; cdr3_aa: CASSSDRVQPQHF; cdr3_nt: TGTGCCAGCAGTTCCGACAGGGTCCAGCCCCAGCATTTT
j_call: TRBJ1-2; v_call: TRBV4-1; d_call: TRBD1; clone_size: NA; cdr3_length: 16; cdr3_aa: CASSPLRDRLNYGYTF; cdr3_nt: TGCGCCAGCAGCCCTCTGCGGGACAGATTAAACTATGGCTACACCTTC
j_call: TRBJ1-5; v_call: TRBV2; d_call: NA; clone_size: NA; cdr3_length: 15; cdr3_aa: CASSGGEAGGQPQHF; cdr3_nt: TGTGCCAGCAGTGGAGGGGAGGCCGGGGGTCAGCCCCAGCATTTT
j_call: TRBJ1-4; v_call: TRBV4-1; d_call: TRBD1; clone_size: NA; cdr3_length: 16; cdr3_aa: CASSQRQGATNEKLFF; cdr3_nt: TGCGCCAGCAGCCAACGACAGGGCGCAACTAATGAAAAACTGTTTTTT
j_call: TRBJ2-4; v_call: TRBV28; d_call: TRBD2; clone_size: NA; cdr3_length: 18; cdr3_aa: CASSLSLAGGLAKNIQYF; cdr3_nt: TGTGCCAGCAGTTTATCACTAGCGGGAGGTCTAGCCAAAAACATTCAGTACTTC
j_call: TRBJ1-1; v_call: TRBV7-9; d_call: TRBD1; clone_size: NA; cdr3_length: 12; cdr3_aa: CASSFDRGEAFF; cdr3_nt: TGTGCCAGCAGCTTCGACAGGGGTGAAGCTTTCTTT
j_call: TRBJ1-2; v_call: TRBV7-2; d_call: NA; clone_size: NA; cdr3_length: 14; cdr3_aa: CASSLDAGDYGYTF; cdr3_nt: TGTGCCAGCAGCTTAGACGCAGGGGACTATGGCTACACCTTC
j_call: TRBJ1-5; v_call: TRBV6-5; d_call: TRBD1; clone_size: many; cdr3_length: 15; cdr3_aa: CASSYSTGGGQPQHF; cdr3_nt: TGTGCCAGCAGTTACTCCACAGGGGGCGGTCAGCCCCAGCATTTT
j_call: TRBJ2-2; v_call: TRBV10-3; d_call: NA; clone_size: NA; cdr3_length: 15; cdr3_aa: CAISEVNRNTGELFF; cdr3_nt: TGTGCCATCAGTGAAGTTAACAGGAACACCGGGGAGCTGTTTTTT
j_call: TRBJ1-5; v_call: TRBV30; d_call: TRBD1; clone_size: NA; cdr3_length: 15; cdr3_aa: CAWSGGTESNQPQHF; cdr3_nt: TGTGCCTGGAGTGGCGGGACAGAGAGCAATCAGCCCCAGCATTTT
j_call: TRBJ2-3; v_call: TRBV5-1; d_call: TRBD2; clone_size: once; cdr3_length: 15; cdr3_aa: CASSSGLVDTDTQYF; cdr3_nt: TGCGCCAGCAGCTCGGGACTAGTAGACACAGATACGCAGTATTTT
j_call: TRBJ2-7; v_call: TRBV6-4; d_call: TRBD2; clone_size: NA; cdr3_length: 15; cdr3_aa: CASSEASGSHYEQYF; cdr3_nt: TGTGCCAGCAGTGAGGCTAGCGGGTCACACTACGAGCAGTACTTC
j_call: TRBJ2-7; v_call: TRBV6-2/TRBV6-3; d_call: TRBD2; clone_size: few; cdr3_length: 15; cdr3_aa: CASSQLAQSSYEQYF; cdr3_nt: TGTGCCAGCAGTCAACTAGCGCAGAGCTCCTACGAGCAGTACTTC
j_call: TRBJ2-3; v_call: TRBV7-2; d_call: NA; clone_size: NA; cdr3_length: 14; cdr3_aa: CASSLDRRTSTQYF; cdr3_nt: TGTGCCAGCAGCTTAGACAGGAGAACGAGTACGCAGTATTTT
j_call: TRBJ1-6; v_call: TRBV11-2; d_call: NA; clone_size: NA; cdr3_length: 15; cdr3_aa: CASSLGGAYNSPLHF; cdr3_nt: TGTGCCAGCAGCCTCGGGGGGGCCTATAATTCACCCCTCCACTTT
j_call: TRBJ1-1; v_call: TRBV18; d_call: TRBD1; clone_size: once; cdr3_length: 15; cdr3_aa: CASSGQAPSNTEAFF; cdr3_nt: TGTGCCAGCTCAGGACAGGCCCCTTCGAACACTGAAGCTTTCTTT
j_call: TRBJ2-5; v_call: TRBV7-9; d_call: TRBD2; clone_size: NA; cdr3_length: 13; cdr3_aa: CASSFGGRKTQYF; cdr3_nt: TGTGCCAGCAGCTTCGGCGGGAGAAAGACCCAGTACTTC
j_call: TRBJ1-2; v_call: TRBV28; d_call: NA; clone_size: NA; cdr3_length: 14; cdr3_aa: CASSLSGNTYGYTF; cdr3_nt: TGTGCCAGCAGTTTATCCGGGAACACCTATGGCTACACCTTC
j_call: TRBJ2-7; v_call: TRBV7-9; d_call: NA; clone_size: NA; cdr3_length: 13; cdr3_aa: CASSLRQDYEQYF; cdr3_nt: TGTGCCAGCAGCTTGAGACAGGACTACGAGCAGTACTTC
j_call: TRBJ1-5; v_call: TRBV30; d_call: NA; clone_size: NA; cdr3_length: 13; cdr3_aa: CAWSVGLGGPQHF; cdr3_nt: TGTGCCTGGAGTGTAGGACTGGGCGGGCCCCAGCATTTT
j_call: TRBJ2-3; v_call: TRBV7-8; d_call: TRBD2; clone_size: NA; cdr3_length: 16; cdr3_aa: CASSLARLAGRDTQYF; cdr3_nt: TGTGCCAGCAGCTTAGCTCGACTAGCGGGGAGGGATACGCAGTATTTT
j_call: TRBJ2-1; v_call: TRBV28; d_call: NA; clone_size: NA; cdr3_length: 15; cdr3_aa: CASTPRWALYNEQFF; cdr3_nt: TGTGCCAGCACCCCCAGGTGGGCGTTGTACAATGAGCAGTTCTTC
j_call: TRBJ2-3; v_call: TRBV6-2/TRBV6-3; d_call: TRBD2; clone_size: NA; cdr3_length: 14; cdr3_aa: CASSYAGVPDTQYF; cdr3_nt: TGTGCCAGCAGTTACGCGGGAGTCCCAGATACGCAGTATTTT
j_call: TRBJ2-7; v_call: TRBV9; d_call: TRBD2; clone_size: few; cdr3_length: 16; cdr3_aa: CASFPGLAGAAYEQYF; cdr3_nt: TGTGCCAGCTTTCCCGGACTAGCGGGGGCCGCCTACGAGCAGTACTTC